The source of this T cell receptor (beta chain) is a study of blood T cells in healthy people across ages. Study findings and constraints: A strong correlation was seen between TCR beta diversity and naive T cell percentage.

The authors ran a second PCR of 7 to 11 cycles using a sample-barcoded 5' primer and a J-beta primer mix. TCRdb re-derived calls from the 5' RACE reads in MiXCR, one entry per CDR3 protein. The table includes approximately 880,000 distinct CDR3 sequences, roughly 52% detected once. The V segment lost 6 bases and the J segment 0 bases; nucleotides outside the gene matches: 5. CDR1 is MNHNS, CDR2 SASEGT, per germline. The CDR3 is 15 amino acids. In this sample, this clonotype turned up a few times. Its antigen is currently unknown. The source is a man aged 25-45 years in good health. Sequencing input: blood. V usage is TRBV6-1 and J usage is TRBJ2-7, with TRBD1 identical over 10 bases. CDR3 in DNA: TGTGCCAGCAGGCGACAGGGGGCCTTCTCCTACGAGCAGTACTTC. This encodes CASRRQGAFSYEQYF.